The rows below give T cell receptor beta chains drawn from one sample of a study of cytomegalovirus exposure and HLA in healthy donors. Repertoires were generated with immunoSEQ multiplex PCR, while TCRdb's copy carries only in-frame clones and drops some. The sample records approximately 140,000 clones, more than 60% being singletons. Sequenced input: PBMCs. These receptors were obtained from a woman aged 35 to 49 in good health and CMV-seronegative. Each CDR3 is given with its conserved first and last residue.

CDR3 length | V gene | CDR3 protein
13 | TRBV27 | CASSRDRAWEQYF
14 | TRBV28 | CASSPDRVNTEAFF
11 | TRBV2 | CASSERGIQHF
16 | TRBV5-1 | CASSLNWAGQGREQYF
14 | TRBV9 | CASSVTLGLNEQFF
13 | TRBV29-1 | CSGSGRENGELFF
14 | TRBV28 | CASSLLGSDQPQHF
18 | TRBV2 | CASSERPGVDINSYEQYF
13 | TRBV7-3 | CASSFFGANVLTF
21 | TRBV7-3 | CASSLTGGGRTGSGDGNEQFF
12 | TRBV28 | CASNTGSYEQYF
18 | TRBV5-6 | CASSALVVAGQAYNEQFF
16 | TRBV11-2 | CASSLGTSLVGEKLFF
15 | TRBV6-6 | CASTFEVAGRNTIYF
14 | TRBV27 | CASSPGGTYYGYTF
16 | TRBV7-9 | CASSFPPSGGTGELFF
15 | TRBV28 | CASSFAGGPYNEQFF
15 | TRBV5-6 | CASSLGIAGGETQYF
15 | TRBV6-5 | CASSPREGSNYGYTF
14 | TRBV6-1 | CASSEVPGIYEQYF
11 | TRBV5-1 | CASSFQGGQYF
12 | TRBV7-6 | CASSPGGYEQYF
14 | TRBV28 | CASSLSQISYEQYF
13 | TRBV28 | CASSLFGTGEQYF
12 | TRBV19 | CASKGAGYGYTF
16 | TRBV9 | CASSVEGVGASTEAFF
12 | TRBV29-1 | CSVASQGHTIYF
14 | TRBV28 | CASMGQGFSSEQFF
14 | TRBV7-8 | CASSLRQGESPLHF
13 | TRBV6-5 | CASRTTGTDEAFF
15 | TRBV7-9 | CSSSLRGQDSYEQYF
18 | TRBV5-1 | CASSPLPTGGLAKNIQYF
13 | TRBV5-6 | CANSFREFYGYTF
14 | TRBV9 | CASSRTGENTEAFF
13 | TRBV19 | CASSWRVGTEAFF
11 | TRBV11-1 | CASSRSYEQYF
14 | TRBV6-1 | CASSGLTGQETQYF
16 | TRBV5-1 | CASSLAAGGDYNEQFF
13 | TRBV5-1 | CASTWDGQERAFF
13 | TRBV5-1 | CASSSVAGGHPDF
16 | TRBV6-1 | CASSEVGSVRAHEQYF
13 | TRBV10-1 | CASSGGMYDEQYF
15 | TRBV6-1 | CASSEGPAPNNEQFF
13 | TRBV9 | CASSGSGTNEQFF
14 | TRBV7-9 | CASSLAGRADTQYF
15 | TRBV5-1 | CASSFTGTENTEAFF
17 | TRBV27 | CASIYSQGARVGNEQYF
14 | TRBV5-4 | CASSQPSSSYEQYF
16 | TRBV11-2 | CASSLESSGLPYGYTF
17 | TRBV6-1 | CASSEKAGGPGTGELFF
14 | TRBV14 | CASSQVSGRAEQYF
14 | TRBV7-7 | CASSLGLEADTQYF
14 | TRBV5-1 | CASSLGVATETQYF
15 | TRBV19 | CASSVISGRADEQFF
13 | TRBV5-5 | CASSQGAVYEQYF
16 | TRBV11-2 | CASSSERDPTWGELFF
14 | TRBV21-1 | CASSKDQVTYEQYF
15 | TRBV27 | CASSLPGGNYNEQFF
20 | TRBV10-3 | CAISEPTGAPRPQLTDTQYF
16 | TRBV5-4 | CASSFGQGKHTGELFF